This T cell receptor beta chain emerged from a study of T cells in Graves' hyperthyroidism and ophthalmopathy. In this sample, this clonotype turned up many times. Its antigen is still unknown. With V trimmed by 7 bases and J by 7 bases, 14 bases remained unmatched. From germline, CDR1 is SQVTM and CDR2 ANQGSEA. The CDR3 is 14 amino acids. RNA transcripts were the template for amplifying TCR beta CDR3 regions. When the TCR CDR3 underwent first-round RT-PCR, the HTBI primer set was used. In TCRdb, the multiplex PCR reads were re-called with MiXCR into one record per CDR3 protein. Of 650,000 to 800,000 distinct CDR3 sequences listed, about 45% are singletons. Study findings and constraints: For ophthalmopathy, model prediction preceded onset by a median approximately 6 months.

The material sequenced was peripheral blood or thyroid tissue (not recorded which). The sequence was obtained from an adult man with Graves' disease, either hyperthyroidism or ophthalmopathy (not recorded which). The chain joins TRBV29-1 to TRBJ2-7; TRBD1 agrees at 9 bases. The CDR3 region is CSASPGQGSLEQYF. CDR3 coding DNA: TGCAGCGCATCCCCGGGACAGGGATCTTTAGAGCAGTACTTC.